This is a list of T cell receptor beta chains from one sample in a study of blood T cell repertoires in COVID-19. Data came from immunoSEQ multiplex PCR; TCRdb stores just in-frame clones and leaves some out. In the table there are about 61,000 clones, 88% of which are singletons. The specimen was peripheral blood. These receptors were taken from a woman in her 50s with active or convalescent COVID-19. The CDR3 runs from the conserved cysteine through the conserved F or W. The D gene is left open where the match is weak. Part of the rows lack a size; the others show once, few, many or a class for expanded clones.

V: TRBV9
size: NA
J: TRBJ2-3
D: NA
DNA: TGTGCCAGCAGCGTAGATTGGATCAGGACGGGGGTCACAGATACGCAGTATTTT
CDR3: CASSVDWIRTGVTDTQYF

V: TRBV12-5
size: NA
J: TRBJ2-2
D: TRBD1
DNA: TGTGCTAGTGGTTCAGGACAGGGGAACACCGGGGAGCTGTTTTTT
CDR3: CASGSGQGNTGELFF

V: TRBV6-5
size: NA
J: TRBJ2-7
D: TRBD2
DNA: TGTGCCAGCAGAGGCCGGGACTATAGTACCTACGAGCAGTACTTC
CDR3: CASRGRDYSTYEQYF

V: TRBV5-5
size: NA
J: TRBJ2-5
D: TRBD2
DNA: TGTGCCAGCACCCTTATTAGCGGGAGGGGCGAGACCCAGTACTTC
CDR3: CASTLISGRGETQYF

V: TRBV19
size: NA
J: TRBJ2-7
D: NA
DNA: TGTGCCAGTAGTATTTCACTAGAGGCCTACGAGCAGTACTTC
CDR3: CASSISLEAYEQYF

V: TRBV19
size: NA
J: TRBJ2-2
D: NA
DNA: TGTGCCAGTAGCCAGGAAGGATCCCACTCGAACACCGGGGAGCTGTTTTTT
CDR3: CASSQEGSHSNTGELFF

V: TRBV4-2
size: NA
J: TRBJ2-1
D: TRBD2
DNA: TGTGCCAGCAGCGGGACTAGCAGTGCCAATGAGCAGTTCTTC
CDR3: CASSGTSSANEQFF

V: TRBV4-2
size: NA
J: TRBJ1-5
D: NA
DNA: TGTGCCAGCAGCCCGGAGATTAGCAATCAGCCCCAGCATTTT
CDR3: CASSPEISNQPQHF

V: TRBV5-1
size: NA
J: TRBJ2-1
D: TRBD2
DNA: TGCGCCAGCAGCTTCGGGGGGACCGTCTTTTGGAACAATGAGCAGTTCTTC
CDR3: CASSFGGTVFWNNEQFF

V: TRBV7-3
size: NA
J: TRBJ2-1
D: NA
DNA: TGTGCCAGCAGCTTTGGAACAGGGAGGGACAATGAGCAGTTCTTC
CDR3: CASSFGTGRDNEQFF

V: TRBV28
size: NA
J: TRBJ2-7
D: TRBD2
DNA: TGTGCCAGCAGTGGGACTAGCGCGTTCTCCTACGAGCAGTACTTC
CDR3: CASSGTSAFSYEQYF

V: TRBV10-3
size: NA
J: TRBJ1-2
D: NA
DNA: TGTGCCATCAGCGGGAATCAGGTTAACTATGGCTACACCTTC
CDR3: CAISGNQVNYGYTF

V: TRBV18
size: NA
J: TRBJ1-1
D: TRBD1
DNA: TGTGCCAGCTCACCACTAACAGGGGTTATGAACACTGAAGCTTTCTTT
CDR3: CASSPLTGVMNTEAFF

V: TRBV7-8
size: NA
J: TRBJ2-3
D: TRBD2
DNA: TGTGCCAGCAGCTTAGTTTCTTCTTGGACTAGCGGTTACACAGATACGCAGTATTTT
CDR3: CASSLVSSWTSGYTDTQYF

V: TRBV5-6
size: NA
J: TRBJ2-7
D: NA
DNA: TGTGCCAGCAGCTTCGGGGGAAACCACGAGCAGTACTTC
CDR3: CASSFGGNHEQYF

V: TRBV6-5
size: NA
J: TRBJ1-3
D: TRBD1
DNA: TGTGCCAGCAGTTACTCACAGGGGCGGGGAAACACCATATATTTT
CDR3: CASSYSQGRGNTIYF

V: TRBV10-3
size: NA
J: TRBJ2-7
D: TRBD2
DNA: TGTGCCATCAGACTAGCGATAGGCTCCTACGAGCAGTACTTC
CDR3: CAIRLAIGSYEQYF

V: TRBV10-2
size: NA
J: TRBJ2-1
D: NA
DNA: TGCGCCAGCACAGGGCTAATCAATGAGCAGTTCTTC
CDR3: CASTGLINEQFF

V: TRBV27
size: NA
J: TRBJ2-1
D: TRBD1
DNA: TGTGCCAGCAGTTTATCGAGGGACAGGATGTCCAATGAGCAGTTCTTC
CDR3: CASSLSRDRMSNEQFF

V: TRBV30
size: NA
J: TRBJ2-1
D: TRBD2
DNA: TGTGCCAGCACAAGGGCTAGCGGGACTTACAATGAGCAGTTCTTC
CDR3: CASTRASGTYNEQFF

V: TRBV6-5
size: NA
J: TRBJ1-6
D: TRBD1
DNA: TGTGCCAGCAGTTGGACAGGGACCGGGAATTCACCCCTCCACTTT
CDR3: CASSWTGTGNSPLHF

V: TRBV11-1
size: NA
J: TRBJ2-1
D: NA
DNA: TGTGCCAGCAGCTTGCTTTTCAGTGAGCAGTTCTTC
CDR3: CASSLLFSEQFF

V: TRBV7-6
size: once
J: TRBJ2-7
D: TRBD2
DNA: TGTGCCAGCAGCTTAGTAGGAAATAGCGGGTCCTACGAGCAGTACTTC
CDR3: CASSLVGNSGSYEQYF

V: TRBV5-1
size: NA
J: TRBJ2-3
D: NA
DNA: TGCGCCAGCAGCTTGGGGGGGACTCCAGATACGCAGTATTTT
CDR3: CASSLGGTPDTQYF

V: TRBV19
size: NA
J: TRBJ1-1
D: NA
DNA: TGTGCCAGTAATCAGGGGAACACTGAAGCTTTCTTT
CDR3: CASNQGNTEAFF

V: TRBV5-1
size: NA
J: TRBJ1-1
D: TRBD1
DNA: TGCGCCAGCTTCGGACAGGGGACTTCGGGTACTGAAGCTTTCTTT
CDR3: CASFGQGTSGTEAFF

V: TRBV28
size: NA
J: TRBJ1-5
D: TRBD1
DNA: TGTGCCAGCAGTCCACGGACAGGTAGCAATCAGCCCCAGCATTTT
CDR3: CASSPRTGSNQPQHF

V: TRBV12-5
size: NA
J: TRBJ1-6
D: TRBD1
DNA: TGTGCTAGTGGTTTGGGACAGGGAGAATCACCCCTCCACTTT
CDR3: CASGLGQGESPLHF

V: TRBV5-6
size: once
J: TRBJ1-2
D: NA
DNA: TGTGCCAGCAGCTCCTTCGTAGACAGTACTAACTATGGCTACACCTTC
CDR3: CASSSFVDSTNYGYTF

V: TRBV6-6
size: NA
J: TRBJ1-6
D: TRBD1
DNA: TGTGCCAGCAGTCCAAACAGGGGGAGTTCACCCCTCCACTTT
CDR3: CASSPNRGSSPLHF

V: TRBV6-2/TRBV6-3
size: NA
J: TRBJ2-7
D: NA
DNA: TGTGCCAGCAGTGGCGCTGGGGCAATCTCCTACGAGCAGTACTTC
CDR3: CASSGAGAISYEQYF

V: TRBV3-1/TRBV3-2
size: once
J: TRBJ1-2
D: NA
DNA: TGTGCCAGCAGCCAAATTAACAGAAACTATGGCTACACCTTC
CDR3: CASSQINRNYGYTF

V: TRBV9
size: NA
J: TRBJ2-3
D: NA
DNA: TGTGCCAGCAGCGTAGGGACTACTACTCCCACAGATACGCAGTATTTT
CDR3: CASSVGTTTPTDTQYF